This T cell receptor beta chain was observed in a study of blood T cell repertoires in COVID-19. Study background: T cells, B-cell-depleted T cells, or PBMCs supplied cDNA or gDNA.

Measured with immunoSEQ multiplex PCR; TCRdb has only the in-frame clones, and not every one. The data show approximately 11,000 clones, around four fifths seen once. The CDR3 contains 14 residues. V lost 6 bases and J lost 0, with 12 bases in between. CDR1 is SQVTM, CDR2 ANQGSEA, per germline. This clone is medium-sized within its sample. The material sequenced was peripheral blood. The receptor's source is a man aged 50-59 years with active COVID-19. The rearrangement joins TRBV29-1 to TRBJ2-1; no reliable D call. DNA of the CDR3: TGCAGCGTGCTTGACGCTAGCTCCTACAATGAGCAGTTCTTC. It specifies CSVLDASSYNEQFF.